This entry lists 13 T cell receptor beta chains sequenced from one sample in a study of blood T cell repertoires in COVID-19. Generated by immunoSEQ multiplex PCR, the TCRdb table keeps only in-frame clones and is missing some. The sample has about 96,000 clones; around 90% are singletons. The specimen was peripheral blood. Receptor source: a human donor with COVID-19, enrolled during active disease. The donor label of this sample is uncertain.

This chain links TRBV18 with TRBJ2-1; 7 nucleotides line up with TRBD1. Losses at the gene ends were 6 bases for V and 8 bases for J; bases not matched to a gene: 22. Germline V gives CDR1 KGHSH, CDR2 LQKENI. The CDR3 totals 18 residues. CDR3 residues: CASSPQPGGNSGVYEQFF. CDR3 nucleotides: TGTGCCAGCTCGCCCCAACCAGGGGGTAATAGTGGAGTCTATGAGCAGTTCTTC.

The rearrangement links TRBV5-1 to TRBJ2-7, with 9 bases fitting TRBD2. V shed 6 bases and J 7 bases; nucleotides not matched to a gene: 23. This CDR3 is 18 amino acids long. Germline V gene data show CDR1 as SGHRS and CDR2 as YFSETQ. For the CDR3, the DNA is TGCGCCAGCAACCCGGACAGTTCAGATCTAGCGGGATCGGGGGAGCAGTACTTC. Its protein product is CASNPDSSDLAGSGEQYF.

This clone turned up a few times. V usage is TRBV2 and J usage is TRBJ1-2; weak D call: TRBD1 (6 bases). V lost 6 bases and J lost 0, with 14 bases in between. This CDR3 contains 15 residues. CDR1 and CDR2 (germline): SNHLY, FYNNEI. CDR3 region: CASSPDRYSNYGYTF. CDR3 nucleotide sequence: TGTGCCAGCAGCCCCGACAGGTACTCTAACTATGGCTACACCTTC.

The J gene is TRBJ2-1, the V gene TRBV18; TRBD2 aligns across 14 bases. J gave up 9 bases and V 3 bases, and 4 bases lay outside the gene matches. The V gene's germline CDR1 is KGHSH and CDR2 LQKENI. This CDR3 contains 15 residues. The CDR3 DNA follows: TGTGCCAGCTCACCGGGACTAGCGGGGGTCGGTGAGCAGTTCTTC. Its translation: CASSPGLAGVGEQFF. Using reference TRBV18 and TRBJ2-1 for the parts outside the CDR3, the full variable domain is NAGVMQNPRHLVRRRGQEARLRCSPMKGHSHVYWYRQLPEEGLKFMVYLQKENIIDESGMPKERFSAEFPKEGPSILRIQQVVRGDSAAYFCASSPGLAGVGEQFFGPGTRLTVL.

Within the sample, this clone is medium-sized (0.01 to 0.1%). V is TRBV5-6 and J is TRBJ2-7; D is ambiguous. The CDR3 is made up of 14 amino acids. V was clipped by 1 base and J by 1 base, with 9 bases between them. Germline-derived CDR1 and CDR2 are SGHDT and YYEEEE. The CDR3 sequence is CASSLTAGSYEQYF. The CDR3 region has the DNA TGTGCCAGCAGCTTGACGGCAGGATCCTACGAGCAGTACTTC.

The V gene is TRBV19, the J gene TRBJ2-5; a weak D match, TRBD2 (7 bases). The CDR3 is made up of 18 amino acids. The germline V and J ends were trimmed by 3 bases and 7 bases, with 27 bases remaining between them. CDR1 LNHDA and CDR2 SQIVND come from the germline V gene (reference sequence). CDR3 sequence: CASSIGPRAGARQGTQYF. The CDR3 nucleotides read TGTGCCAGTAGTATCGGACCTCGCGCGGGGGCTCGGCAGGGGACCCAGTACTTC.

This chain joins TRBV24-1 and TRBJ1-1; 8 positions agree with TRBD1. The germline gives CDR1 KGHDR, CDR2 SFDVKD. The CDR3 extends over 13 amino acids. V gave up 7 bases and J gave up 5 bases; unmatched junction bases: 5. CDR3: CATRKQGETEAFF. The CDR3 nucleotides read TGTGCCACCAGAAAACAGGGGGAAACTGAAGCTTTCTTT.

The chain combines TRBV29-1 with TRBJ2-2, with TRBD2 matching over 11 bases. Germline loops: CDR1 SQVTM, CDR2 ANQGSEA. The CDR3 sequence is 15 residues long. J gave up 2 bases and V 4 bases, and 3 bases lay outside the gene matches. Written as DNA, the CDR3 is TGCAGCGTTGGGGGACTAGCGGTAAACACCGGGGAGCTGTTTTTT. This translates into CSVGGLAVNTGELFF.

This chain connects TRBV3-1 (or the pseudogene TRBV3-2) to TRBJ2-7; D is perhaps TRBD2 (6 bases). The V gene lost 5 bases and the J gene lost 3 bases, with 8 bases spanning the gap. The CDR3 totals 12 residues. Germline V gene data show CDR1 as LGHDT and CDR2 as YNNKEL (reference sequence). CDR3 region: CASSGGFYEQYF. CDR3 sequence (DNA): TGTGCCAGCAGCGGAGGGTTCTACGAGCAGTACTTC.

The chain employs TRBV9 and TRBJ2-1; TRBD2 aligns across 8 bases. The length of the CDR3 is 16 residues. The germline V gene has CDR1 SGDLS and CDR2 YYNGEE. V was pared by 2 bases and J by 5 bases, with 9 bases of the junction left unmatched. This CDR3 is CASSVRKRGGNNEQFF. As DNA, the CDR3 is TGTGCCAGCAGCGTTCGAAAACGGGGGGGTAACAATGAGCAGTTCTTC. The full variable domain, rest sourced from reference TRBV9 and TRBJ2-1, is DSGVTQTPKHLITATGQRVTLRCSPRSGDLSVYWYQQSLDQGLQFLIQYYNGEERAKGNILERFSAQQFPDLHSELNLSSLELGDSALYFCASSVRKRGGNNEQFFGPGTRLTVL.

The chain recombines TRBV24-1 with TRBJ2-1; the match to TRBD2 covers 10 bases. The CDR3 totals 15 residues. Germline CDR1 and CDR2: KGHDR and SFDVKD. With V trimmed by 5 bases and J by 8 bases, 8 bases remained unmatched. The CDR3 loop reads CATSVLGAGGYEQFF. The CDR3 bases are TGTGCCACCAGTGTCCTGGGAGCGGGAGGGTATGAGCAGTTCTTC.

In this sample, this clone turned up many times. The chain recombines TRBV29-1 with TRBJ2-7, with 8 bases matching TRBD1. There are 14 residues in the CDR3. Unmatched junction bases numbered 8, after V lost 2 bases and J lost 5 bases. Germline CDR1 is SQVTM and CDR2 is ANQGSEA. The CDR3 is CSVERWTGTNEQYF. In DNA, the CDR3 is TGCAGCGTTGAAAGGTGGACAGGGACCAACGAGCAGTACTTC.

V usage is TRBV6-4 and J usage is TRBJ2-2; 7 nucleotides line up with TRBD1. Trimming cost V 4 bases and J 0 bases; bases outside gene matches: 5. Germline-derived CDR1 and CDR2 are MRHNA and SNTAGT. This CDR3 is built from 16 residues. CDR3 in DNA: TGTGCCAGCAGTGCCACAGGGGCCCCGAACACCGGGGAGCTGTTTTTT. As protein: CASSATGAPNTGELFF.